The 23 T cell receptor beta chains in this list originate from one sample, sequenced in a study of chemoradiotherapy in HPV16-positive cancers. The repertoire was sequenced with immunoSEQ multiplex PCR; TCRdb's copy has only in-frame clones and lacks some. The data show over a thousand clones, 86% seen once. The starting material was tumor tissue, obtained from a patient who underwent chemoradiotherapy. These receptors came from a human donor with HPV-associated anogenital cancer.

The genes are TRBV21-1 and TRBJ1-3. TRBV21-1 is tagged as a pseudogene. The CDR3 is made up of 16 amino acids. For the CDR3, the DNA is TGTGCCAGCAGCGGGTTCCGGTGGTGCTCTGGAAACACCATATATTTT. This gives the protein CASSGFRWCSGNTIYF.

This chain connects TRBV5-6 to TRBJ1-1; D gene ambiguous. Germline V gene data show CDR1 as SGHDT and CDR2 as YYEEEE. The CDR3 loop spans 12 amino acids. The V gene lost 3 bases and the J gene lost 5 bases, with 8 bases spanning the gap. The CDR3 here is CASSYTPTEAFF. Here the CDR3 DNA reads TGTGCCAGCAGCTACACACCGACTGAAGCTTTCTTT.

The chain employs TRBV9 and TRBJ1-2; no reliable D call. The ends were cut back, 0 bases at V and 2 bases at J, with 5 bases in the middle. This CDR3 spans 13 amino acids. In germline, CDR1 is SGDLS, CDR2 YYNGEE. Here the CDR3 DNA reads TGTGCCAGCAGCGTAGATGTCAACTATGGCTACACCTTC. It yields the protein CASSVDVNYGYTF. Filled out from reference TRBV9 and TRBJ1-2, the complete variable domain reads DSGVTQTPKHLITATGQRVTLRCSPRSGDLSVYWYQQSLDQGLQFLIQYYNGEERAKGNILERFSAQQFPDLHSELNLSSLELGDSALYFCASSVDVNYGYTFGSGTRLTVV.

This chain links TRBV7-8 with TRBJ1-2, with TRBD1 identical over 9 bases. V was clipped by 1 base and J by 6 bases; unmatched bases: 0. The CDR3 sequence is 13 residues long. Germline assignment: CDR1 SGHVS and CDR2 FQNEAQ. As DNA, the CDR3 is TGTGCCAGCAGCTTAGGACAGGGGGATGGCTACACCTTC. This codes for CASSLGQGDGYTF.

The CDR3 DNA follows: TGCGCCAGCAGCTTACTCGACAGGGGGCCTCTTGGCTACACCTTC. Amino acids: CASSLLDRGPLGYTF. The chain couples TRBV5-1 to TRBJ1-2; 10 bases line up with TRBD1. This CDR3 comprises 15 residues. V dropped 2 bases and J dropped 7; count of bases not matched to a gene: 8. Germline CDR1 SGHRS, CDR2 YFSETQ.

The V and J genes are TRBV7-8 and TRBJ1-2; the D gene is possibly TRBD1 (6 bases). Between the trimmed V and J ends, which lost 5 bases and 2 bases, there was a span of 21 bases. Germline assignment: CDR1 SGHVS and CDR2 FQNEAQ. The CDR3 has 17 amino acids. The DNA for the CDR3 is TGTGCCAGCAGCCTGAGGACCGGAACCAGGGGCAACTATGGCTACACCTTC. Its protein is CASSLRTGTRGNYGYTF.

This clone was counted once. V and J are TRBV9 and TRBJ2-1; TRBD2 aligns across 7 bases. The V gene end was trimmed by 1 base and the J gene end by 8 bases; junction bases not matched to a gene: 6. The CDR3 is 14 amino acids. CDR1 is SGDLS and CDR2 is YYNGEE in the germline V gene. The CDR3 DNA reads as TGTGCCAGCAGCGTATCGCTAGCGGCTCATGAGCAGTTCTTC. It specifies CASSVSLAAHEQFF.

The V call is TRBV20-1, the J call TRBJ1-1, with D maybe TRBD1 (5 bases). The CDR3 has 11 amino acids. Looked up from germline, CDR1 is DFQATT and CDR2 is SNEGSKA (reference sequence). The germline V and J ends were trimmed by 7 bases and 2 bases, with 8 bases remaining between them. In DNA form, the CDR3 reads TGCAGTGTCCAGGGAAACACTGAAGCTTTCTTT. It translates to CSVQGNTEAFF.

The V and J genes are TRBV2 and TRBJ2-7; no firm D call. The CDR3 length is 14 residues. V lost 4 bases and J lost 0, with 10 bases in between. Per germline, CDR1 SNHLY and CDR2 FYNNEI. The chain's CDR3 is CASSAQQSSYEQYF. The CDR3 DNA follows: TGTGCCAGCAGTGCCCAGCAGAGCTCCTACGAGCAGTACTTC. Full variable domain (remainder filled in from reference TRBV2 and TRBJ2-7): EPEVTQTPSHQVTQMGQEVILRCVPISNHLYFYWYRQILGQKVEFLVSFYNNEISEKSEIFDDQFSVERPDGSNFTLKIRSTKLEDSAMYFCASSAQQSSYEQYFGPGTRLTVT.

The V gene is TRBV28, the J gene TRBJ2-1; 9 nucleotides line up with TRBD1. CDR1 and CDR2 (germline): MDHEN, SYDVKM. The CDR3 has 15 amino acids. The V segment lost 5 bases and the J segment 6 bases; nucleotides outside the gene matches: 8. CDR3 nucleotides: TGTGCCAGCAGTCAAGCCGGGACAGGGTTCAATGAGCAGTTCTTC. Protein sequence: CASSQAGTGFNEQFF.

The chain carries TRBV6-6 and TRBJ2-7; D might be TRBD1 (6 bases). The germline V gene has CDR1 MNHNY and CDR2 SVGAGI (reference sequence). The CDR3 extends over 16 amino acids. Trimming removed 5 bases at V and 0 bases at J, with 17 bases between. CDR3 DNA: TGTGCCAGCAGTCCCAGGGGAACGGGAAGCTCCTACGAGCAGTACTTC. Its protein is CASSPRGTGSSYEQYF.

The rearrangement joins TRBV11-3 to TRBJ1-4; 7 positions agree with TRBD1. Germline trimming cut 5 bases from V and 0 bases from J; bases unmatched to any gene: 6. CDR3 length: 16 residues. Germline CDR1 SGHNT, CDR2 YENEEA. The CDR3 nucleotides are TGTGCCAGCAGCCCGGGGGACAGTGCAACTAATGAAAAACTGTTTTTT. It encodes CASSPGDSATNEKLFF.

V and J are TRBV5-4 and TRBJ2-1; 8 nucleotides agree with TRBD1. V was pared by 2 bases and J by 4 bases, with 5 bases of the junction left unmatched. The CDR3 extends over 15 amino acids. Germline values: CDR1 SGHNT, CDR2 YYREEE (reference sequence). The CDR3 loop reads CASSFPGQGYNEQFF. The DNA for the CDR3 is TGTGCCAGCAGCTTTCCAGGACAGGGTTACAATGAGCAGTTCTTC.

V gene TRBV7-9 combines with J gene TRBJ2-7; no firm D call. Germline lookup yields CDR1 SEHNR and CDR2 FQNEAQ (reference sequence). Between the trimmed V and J ends, which lost 2 bases and 5 bases, there was a span of 4 bases. CDR3 length: 11 amino acids. The DNA of the CDR3 is TGTGCCAGCAGCTTATCCAACGAGCAGTACTTC. It yields the protein CASSLSNEQYF.

By share, this clone counts as large. The rearrangement uses TRBV7-2 and TRBJ1-3, with D unresolved. Germline CDR1 reads SGHTA; CDR2 reads FQGNSA. This CDR3 has 14 amino acids. V was trimmed by 3 bases and J by 0 bases, leaving 6 bases between them. CDR3 protein: CASSFKSSGNTIYF. The CDR3 DNA reads TGTGCCAGCAGCTTTAAAAGCTCTGGAAACACCATATATTTT.

The V gene is TRBV27, the J gene TRBJ2-7; unclear D gene. Germline V gene lookup returns CDR1 MNHEY and CDR2 SMNVEV (reference sequence). CDR3 size: 13 residues. V lost 7 bases, J lost 0 bases, and 10 bases lay in between. The CDR3 nucleotides read TGTGCCAGCATGGGCGGAGCCTCCTACGAGCAGTACTTC. Amino acid sequence: CASMGGASYEQYF.

CDR3 residues: CASSPRSGEGEQYF. The CDR3 DNA sequence: TGTGCCAGCTCACCACGGAGCGGGGAGGGCGAGCAGTACTTC. The chain joins TRBV18 to TRBJ2-7; TRBD2 aligns across 7 bases. The J segment lost 6 bases and the V segment lost 1 base, leaving 6 bases of the junction unmatched. The CDR3 is 14 amino acids. Looked up from germline, CDR1 is KGHSH and CDR2 is LQKENI.

This clone appeared once. CDR3 coding DNA: TGCAGCGTTGAAGATCGAGGGCGAGGCAGGTACGAGCAGTACTTC. Its translation is CSVEDRGRGRYEQYF. This sequence joins TRBV29-1 and TRBJ2-7; D perhaps matches TRBD2 (5 bases). Trimming stripped 0 bases from V and 4 bases from J, with 16 bases between. The CDR3 has 15 residues. Germline CDR1 SQVTM, CDR2 ANQGSEA.

V gene TRBV14 combines with J gene TRBJ2-7, with 10 positions matching TRBD2. Germline CDR1 SGHDN, CDR2 FVKESK. With 4 bases clipped from V and 5 bases from J, the junction kept 5 bases outside the gene matches. The CDR3 spans 14 residues. This CDR3 is CASSPSGSRNEQYF. DNA of the CDR3: TGTGCCAGCAGCCCTAGCGGGAGTCGAAACGAGCAGTACTTC.

The chain is built from TRBV6-5 and TRBJ1-1, with D tentatively TRBD1 (5 bases). Trimming shortened V by 7 bases and J by 0 bases, and 12 bases separated the two germline ends. The CDR3 has 14 residues. Germline V CDR1 and CDR2: MNHEY, SVGAGI. CDR3 residues: CASTLGHLNTEAFF. Here the CDR3 DNA reads TGTGCCAGCACCCTTGGACACCTGAACACTGAAGCTTTCTTT.

The CDR3 sequence: CASTPSFLASNYGYTF. The CDR3 DNA follows: TGTGCCAGCACCCCGTCCTTTCTCGCGTCTAACTATGGCTACACCTTC. This sequence joins TRBV2 and TRBJ1-2, with D uncertain. CDR1 is SNHLY, CDR2 FYNNEI, per germline. The V and J ends lost 7 bases and 0 bases respectively, with 18 bases between them. There are 16 residues in the CDR3.

For this clone: One end of the junction varies from germline; a read error may be responsible. The chain uses TRBV7-7 and TRBJ2-2; 7 nucleotides line up with TRBD2. Germline lookup yields CDR1 SSHAT and CDR2 FNYEAQ (reference sequence). The CDR3 has 16 residues. This chain's CDR3 is CASSLGRGFRTGELFF. CDR3 DNA sequence: TGTGCTAGCAGCTTAGGGAGGGGTTTTCGAACCGGGGAGCTGTTTTTT.

The genes are TRBV19 and TRBJ2-6; TRBD2 might be the D (6 bases). V lost 1 base to trimming and J lost 8 bases, with 12 bases between them. The CDR3 runs to 15 residues. In germline, CDR1 is LNHDA, CDR2 SQIVND (reference sequence). The CDR3 sequence: CASSIGGTATNVLTF. DNA for the CDR3: TGTGCCAGTAGTATAGGAGGGACTGCAACCAACGTCCTGACTTTC.